Listed below are T cell receptor beta chains from one sample, sequenced in a study of T cells expressing NK-cell markers. TCRdb reprocessed the 5' RACE reads and stores each CDR3 protein as one record, lacking DNA. The repertoire table contains some 440,000 distinct CDR3 sequences. Sequenced: blood T cells: a sorted CD56 or NKG2C T cell subset, CD4+ or CD8+ T cells, or bulk PBMC T cells (not recorded which). These receptor sequences come from a woman aged 45-59 years in good health. The CDR3 runs from the conserved cysteine through the conserved F or W.

V	J	CDR3
TRBV14	TRBJ1-6	CASSSRTGVNSPLHF
TRBV29-1	TRBJ1-1	CSVDKATEAFF
TRBV10-2	TRBJ1-2	CASSDPYRGGYTF
TRBV6-1	TRBJ2-2	CASSAGTGGSNTGELFF
TRBV16	TRBJ2-2	CASSLRTGVAPGELFF
TRBV7-2	TRBJ1-1	CASSPWTAGTEAFF
TRBV5-1	TRBJ1-2	CASSTIQGPYGYTF
TRBV24-1	TRBJ2-1	CATSDSNRGLFNEQFF
TRBV5-5	TRBJ2-6	CASSLVVRTGANVLTF
TRBV12-3/TRBV12-4	TRBJ2-7	CASSLGGGRESYEQYF
TRBV3-1	TRBJ2-3	CASSQDSLAGPTDTQYF
TRBV4-1	TRBJ2-1	CASSQEPASYNEQFF
TRBV6-1	TRBJ1-6	CASSEARTLHF
TRBV28	TRBJ2-3	CASSKLVFQYF
TRBV29-1	TRBJ2-5	CSESLRGEETQYF
TRBV5-1	TRBJ1-5	CASSLGQGADKHF